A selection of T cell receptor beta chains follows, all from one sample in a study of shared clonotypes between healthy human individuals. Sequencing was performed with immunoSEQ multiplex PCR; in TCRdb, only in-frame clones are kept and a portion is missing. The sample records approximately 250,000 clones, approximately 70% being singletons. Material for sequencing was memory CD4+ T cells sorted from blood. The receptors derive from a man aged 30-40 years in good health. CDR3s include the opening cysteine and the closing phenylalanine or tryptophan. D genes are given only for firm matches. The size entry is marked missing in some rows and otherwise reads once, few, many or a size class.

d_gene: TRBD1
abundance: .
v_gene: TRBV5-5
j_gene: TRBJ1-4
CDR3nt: TGTGCCAGCAGCGAGGGGACAGCAACTAATGAAAAACTGTTTTTT
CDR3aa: CASSEGTATNEKLFF

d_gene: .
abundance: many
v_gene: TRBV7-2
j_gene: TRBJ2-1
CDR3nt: TGTGCCAGCAGCTTTGGACAAACGCAGTTCTTC
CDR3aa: CASSFGQTQFF

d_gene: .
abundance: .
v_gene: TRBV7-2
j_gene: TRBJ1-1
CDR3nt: TGTGCCAGCAGCTTCTTACTAGGGACCACTGAAGCTTTCTTT
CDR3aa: CASSFLLGTTEAFF

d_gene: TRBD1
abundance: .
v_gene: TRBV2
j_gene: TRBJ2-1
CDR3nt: TGTGCCAGCAGTCTCGGGACAGGGGGATTCAATGAGCAGTTCTTC
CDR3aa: CASSLGTGGFNEQFF

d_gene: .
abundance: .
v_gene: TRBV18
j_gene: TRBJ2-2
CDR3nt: TGTGCCAGCTCTCCTCAGGGGAACACCGGGGAGCTGTTTTTT
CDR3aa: CASSPQGNTGELFF

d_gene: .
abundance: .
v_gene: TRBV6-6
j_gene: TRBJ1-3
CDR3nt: TGTGCCAGCCGGCCGGGGATGAACTCTGGAAACACCATATATTTT
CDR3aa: CASRPGMNSGNTIYF

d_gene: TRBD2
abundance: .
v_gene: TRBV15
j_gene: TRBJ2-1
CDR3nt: TGTGCCACCAGCAGGGGCCCGGGACTAGCGGGGCGGGGCAATGAGCAGTTCTTC
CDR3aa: CATSRGPGLAGRGNEQFF

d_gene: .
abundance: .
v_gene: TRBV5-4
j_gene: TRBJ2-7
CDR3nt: TGTGCCAGCAGCTTGGGGAGGGAGCAGTACTTC
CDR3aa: CASSLGREQYF

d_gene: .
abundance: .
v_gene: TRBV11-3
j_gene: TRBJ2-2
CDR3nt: TGTGCCAGCAGCTTAAGGGGTTCCTCGACAAGCCCCGGGGAGCTGTTTTTT
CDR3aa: CASSLRGSSTSPGELFF

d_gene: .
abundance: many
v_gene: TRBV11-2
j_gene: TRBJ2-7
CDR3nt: TGTGCCAGCAGCTTAGATAGGTACGAGCAGTACTTC
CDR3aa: CASSLDRYEQYF

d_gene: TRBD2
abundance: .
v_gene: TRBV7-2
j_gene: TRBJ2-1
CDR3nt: TGTGCCAGCAGCTTCCCCAGGGCGGGAGGAAGCTCCTACAATGAGCAGTTCTTC
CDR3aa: CASSFPRAGGSSYNEQFF

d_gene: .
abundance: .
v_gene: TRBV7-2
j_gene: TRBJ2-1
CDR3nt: TGTGCCAGCAGCGGCGCCCTTTCTTACAATGAGCAGTTCTTC
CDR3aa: CASSGALSYNEQFF

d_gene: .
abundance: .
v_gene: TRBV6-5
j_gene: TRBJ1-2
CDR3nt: TGTGCCAGCAGTTCAGGGGTGGTGGGCTATGGCTACACCTTC
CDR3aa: CASSSGVVGYGYTF

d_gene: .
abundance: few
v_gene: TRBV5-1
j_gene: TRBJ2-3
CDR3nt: TGCGCCAGCAGCACCGGGGCGGTGAACACAGATACGCAGTATTTT
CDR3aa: CASSTGAVNTDTQYF

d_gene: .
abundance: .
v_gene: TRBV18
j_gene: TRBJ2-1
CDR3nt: TGTGCCAGCTCACCACGATCAACCTTCGGTGAAACCTACAATGAGCAGTTCTTC
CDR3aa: CASSPRSTFGETYNEQFF

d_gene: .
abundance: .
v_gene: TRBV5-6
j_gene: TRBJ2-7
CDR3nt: TGTGCCAGCAGCTTAAGCGGCGCCTACGAGCAGTACTTC
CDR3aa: CASSLSGAYEQYF

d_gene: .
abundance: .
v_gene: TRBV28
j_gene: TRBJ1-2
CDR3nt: TGTGCCAGCAGACAGGAGGGGCGCTACACCTTC
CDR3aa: CASRQEGRYTF

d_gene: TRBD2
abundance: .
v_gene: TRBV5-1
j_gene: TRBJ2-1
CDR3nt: TGCGCCAGCAGCTTGCAGCGGGAGCTTCACTATGAGCAGTTCTTC
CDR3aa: CASSLQRELHYEQFF

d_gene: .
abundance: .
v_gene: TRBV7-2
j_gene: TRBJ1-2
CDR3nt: TGTGCCAGCAGCTTGGCAAGAACTAACTATGGCTACACCTTC
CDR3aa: CASSLARTNYGYTF

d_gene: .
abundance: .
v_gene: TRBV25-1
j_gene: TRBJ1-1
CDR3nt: TGTGCCAGCAGTGAATCGTCTGCAGGGAACACTGAAGCTTTCTTT
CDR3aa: CASSESSAGNTEAFF

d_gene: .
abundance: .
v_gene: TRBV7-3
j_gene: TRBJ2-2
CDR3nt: TGTGCCAGCAGCTCCAGGGGCGGGGAGCTGTTTTTT
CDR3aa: CASSSRGGELFF

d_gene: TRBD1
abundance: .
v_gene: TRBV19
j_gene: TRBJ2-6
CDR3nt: TGTGCCAGCCGGACAGGGACACTACAACTTAGCTCTGGGGCCAACGTCCTGACTTTC
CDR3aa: CASRTGTLQLSSGANVLTF

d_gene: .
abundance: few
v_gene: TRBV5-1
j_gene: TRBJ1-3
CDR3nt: TGCGCCAGCAGCATGGGCTGGGGTACGGGAAACACCATATATTTT
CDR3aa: CASSMGWGTGNTIYF

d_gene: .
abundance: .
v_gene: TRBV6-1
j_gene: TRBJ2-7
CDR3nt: TGTGCCAGCAGTCCAAAGAAAGTGGGGGGCTACGAGCAGTACTTC
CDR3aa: CASSPKKVGGYEQYF

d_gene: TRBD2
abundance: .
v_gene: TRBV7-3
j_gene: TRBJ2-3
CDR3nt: TGTGCCAGCAGCCCGATTAGCGGGAGTAGCACAGATACGCAGTATTTT
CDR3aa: CASSPISGSSTDTQYF

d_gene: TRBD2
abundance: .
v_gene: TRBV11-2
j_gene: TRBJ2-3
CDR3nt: TGTGCCAGCAGCTTAGATCCCTTTGGCGGGAGCGGAGATACGCAGTATTTT
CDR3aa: CASSLDPFGGSGDTQYF

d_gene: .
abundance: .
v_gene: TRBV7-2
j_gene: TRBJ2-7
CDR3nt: TGTGCCAGCAGCTTAAGTCCTAGCTTCTACGAGGCACGTGGGGAGTACTTC
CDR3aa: CASSLSPSFYEARGEYF

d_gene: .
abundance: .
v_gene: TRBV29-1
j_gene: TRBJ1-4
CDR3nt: TGCAGCGTTGAAGAACCGGGAACTAATGAAAAACTGTTTTTT
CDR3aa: CSVEEPGTNEKLFF

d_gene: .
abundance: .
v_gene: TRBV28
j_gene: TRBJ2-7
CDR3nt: TGTGCCAGCAAAGGGGGGATCTACGAGCAGTACTTC
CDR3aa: CASKGGIYEQYF

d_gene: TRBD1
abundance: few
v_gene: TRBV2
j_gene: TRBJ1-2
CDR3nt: TGTGCCAGCAGTCTTGACAGGGATTCTGGCTACACCTTC
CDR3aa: CASSLDRDSGYTF

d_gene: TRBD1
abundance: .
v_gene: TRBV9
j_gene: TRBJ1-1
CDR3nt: TGTGCCAGCAGCGTAGAGGGGGCCTCGGTAACTGAAGCTTTCTTT
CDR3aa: CASSVEGASVTEAFF

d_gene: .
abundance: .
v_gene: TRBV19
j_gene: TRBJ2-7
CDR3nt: TGTGCCAGTACCCTACAAGGCGTGGATTCCTACGAGCAGTACTTC
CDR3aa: CASTLQGVDSYEQYF

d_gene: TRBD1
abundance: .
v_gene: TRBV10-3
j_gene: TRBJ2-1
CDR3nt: TGTGCCATCAGTGGGTCCGGGACAGGGTACAACGGTGAGCAGTTCTTC
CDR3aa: CAISGSGTGYNGEQFF

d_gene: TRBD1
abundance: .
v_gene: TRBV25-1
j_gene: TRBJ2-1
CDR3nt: TGTGCCAGCAGTGAATACCTGGACAGGGGGTTGCATGAGCAGTTCTTC
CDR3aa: CASSEYLDRGLHEQFF

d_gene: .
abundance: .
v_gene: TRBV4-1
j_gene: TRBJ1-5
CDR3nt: TGCGCCAGCAGCCAAATACAGGAAAACCTCAATCAGCCCCAGCATTTT
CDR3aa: CASSQIQENLNQPQHF

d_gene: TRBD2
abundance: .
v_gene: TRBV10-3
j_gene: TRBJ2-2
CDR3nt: TGTGCCATCAGTGACCCTGGGGGGAGGGCCTCGTCTACCGGGGAGCTGTTTTTT
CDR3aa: CAISDPGGRASSTGELFF

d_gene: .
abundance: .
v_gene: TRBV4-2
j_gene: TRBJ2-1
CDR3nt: TGTGCCAGCAGCCAAGAACCCAGCGGGTCGTACAATGAGCAGTTCTTC
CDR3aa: CASSQEPSGSYNEQFF

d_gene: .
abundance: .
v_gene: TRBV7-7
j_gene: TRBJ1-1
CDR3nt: TGTGCTAGCAGCAGGGATTCGAACACTGAAGCTTTCTTT
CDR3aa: CASSRDSNTEAFF

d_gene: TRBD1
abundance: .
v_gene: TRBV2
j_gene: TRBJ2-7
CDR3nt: TGTGCCAGCAGAAACCCGGGACAGGGGGCGACCACCTACGAGCAGTACTTC
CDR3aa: CASRNPGQGATTYEQYF

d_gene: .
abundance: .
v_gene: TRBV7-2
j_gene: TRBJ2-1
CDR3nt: TGTGCCAGCAGGCCGGCGGCCTACAATGAGCAGTTCTTC
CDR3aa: CASRPAAYNEQFF

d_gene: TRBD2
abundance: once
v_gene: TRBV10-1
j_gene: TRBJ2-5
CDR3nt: TGCGCCAGCAGTGGGTCTGCCCCCGGGACTAGCGGTCAAGAGACCCAGTACTTC
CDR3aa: CASSGSAPGTSGQETQYF

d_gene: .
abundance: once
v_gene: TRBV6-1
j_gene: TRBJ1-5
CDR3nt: TGTGCCAGCAACATAGGGTGGAACAATCAGCCCCAGCATTTT
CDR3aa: CASNIGWNNQPQHF

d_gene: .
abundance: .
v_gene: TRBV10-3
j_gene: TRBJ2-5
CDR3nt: TGTGCCACCCAAACAGGGTCACGGGAGACCCAGTACTTC
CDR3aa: CATQTGSRETQYF

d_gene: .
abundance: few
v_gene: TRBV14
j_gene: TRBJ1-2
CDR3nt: TGTGCCAGCAGCCAATCTGACACAAACTATGGCTACACCTTC
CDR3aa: CASSQSDTNYGYTF

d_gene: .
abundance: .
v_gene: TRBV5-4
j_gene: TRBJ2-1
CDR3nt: TGTGCCAGCAGCTTTACCAGCGGGTATGGCAATGAGCAGTTCTTC
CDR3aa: CASSFTSGYGNEQFF

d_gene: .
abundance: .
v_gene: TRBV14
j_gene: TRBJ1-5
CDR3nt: TGTGCCAGCAGCCCCGGGGTGAACCAGCCCCAGCATTTT
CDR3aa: CASSPGVNQPQHF

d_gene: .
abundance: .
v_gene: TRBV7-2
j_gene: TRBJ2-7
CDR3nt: TGTGCCAGCAGCTTAGGGTTGTGGGGCCGGGAGCAGTACTTC
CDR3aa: CASSLGLWGREQYF

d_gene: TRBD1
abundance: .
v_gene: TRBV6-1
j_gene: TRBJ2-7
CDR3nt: TGTGCCAGCAGTGTAATACAGGGGACGGAGTACTTC
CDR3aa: CASSVIQGTEYF

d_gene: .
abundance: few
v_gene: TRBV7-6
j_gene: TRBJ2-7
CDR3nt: TGTGCCAGCAGCCCGAAGCCCCCTCTAGGTATTAATGAATACGAGCAGTACTTC
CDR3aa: CASSPKPPLGINEYEQYF

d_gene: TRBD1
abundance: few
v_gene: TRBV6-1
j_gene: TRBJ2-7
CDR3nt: TGTGCCAGCAGGTCGGGACAGGGGTGGTACGAGCAGTACTTC
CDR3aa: CASRSGQGWYEQYF

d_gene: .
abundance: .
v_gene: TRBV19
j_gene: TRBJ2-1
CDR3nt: TGTGCCAGTACCCTAAGCGGAGTCTCCTACAATGAGCAGTTCTTC
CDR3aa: CASTLSGVSYNEQFF

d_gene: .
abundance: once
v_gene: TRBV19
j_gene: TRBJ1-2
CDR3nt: TGTGCCAGTAGAGAGGCTATCGGCTATGGCTACACCTTC
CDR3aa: CASREAIGYGYTF

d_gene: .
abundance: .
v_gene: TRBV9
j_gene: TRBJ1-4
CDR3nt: TGTGCCAGCAGCCCAGGACAAAATGAAAAACTGTTTTTT
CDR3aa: CASSPGQNEKLFF

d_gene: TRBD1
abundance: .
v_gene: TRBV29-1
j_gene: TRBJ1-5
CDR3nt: TGCAGCGTTGAAGAAGGACAGGGAAATCAGCCCCAGCATTTT
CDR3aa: CSVEEGQGNQPQHF